This paragraph covers one T cell receptor beta chain sequence. Profiling relied on immunoSEQ multiplex PCR, and the TCRdb table lists in-frame clones only, not all of them. The sample has approximately 30,000 clones, less than 75% seen once. The sample is drawn from a study of early stage breast cancer tumors. Germline V gene data show CDR1 as WSHSY and CDR2 as SAAADI. V dropped 8 bases and J dropped 5 bases, with 15 bases sitting between them. The CDR3 has 14 amino acids. About 18-50 mg of tumor tissue was diced per sample. Material: breast tumor tissue. This chain uses TRBV10-2 with TRBJ2-2; the D gene is possibly TRBD1 (6 bases). The sequence was obtained from a person between 45 and 65 years old with breast cancer. The CDR3 DNA sequence: TGCGCCAGCTGCCGGGACATACTAACCGGGGAGCTGTTTTTT. This translates into CASCRDILTGELFF.